The T cell receptor (beta chain) under discussion was sequenced for a study of T cell responses to AZD1222 COVID-19 vaccine. Findings of the study overall: Breadth and depth of Spike-specific TCRs rose after two AZD1222 doses. Regions 160-218 and 743-854 held dominance among vaccine-associated CD4 TCRs, which spanned spike. Regions left unmutated in variants are reportedly the target of nearly half of spike-specific TCRs.

Data came from immunoSEQ multiplex PCR; TCRdb stores just in-frame clones and leaves some out. The data hold 95,000 to 150,000 clones, with roughly nine tenths observed a single time. About this clone: Antigen specificity is unknown.

Germline V CDR1 and CDR2: SGHTA, FQGNSA. V dropped 4 bases and J dropped 2; count of bases not matched to a gene: 7. This CDR3 is 16 amino acids long. The chain couples TRBV7-2 to TRBJ1-3; TRBD1 aligns across 8 bases. The sample here was peripheral blood, taken on day 0 of AZD1222 vaccination. This receptor was identified in an adult in good health. CDR3 nucleotide sequence: TGTGCCAGCAGCTCTCTTCAGGGGGCGCCTGGAAACACCATATATTTT. This codes for CASSSLQGAPGNTIYF.